The 30 T cell receptor beta chains given below trace back to one sample, sequenced in a study of blood T cells in healthy people across ages. The authors ran a second PCR of about 7 to 12 cycles using a sample-barcoded 5' primer and a J-beta primer mix. TCRdb used MiXCR to reprocess the 5' RACE reads, holding one entry per CDR3 protein. Among 550,000 to 700,000 distinct CDR3 sequences listed, about 25% were seen once. Sequencing used blood. The receptors here all came from a woman aged 70-85 years in good health.

This clonotype was recorded only once. V gene TRBV2 combines with J gene TRBJ1-2, with D possibly being TRBD1 (5 bases). Germline-derived CDR1 and CDR2 are SNHLY and FYNNEI. V gave up 10 bases and J gave up 6 bases, with 18 bases separating them. The CDR3 has 13 residues. The CDR3 region is CATLGREKDGYTF. CDR3 nucleotide sequence: TGTGCCACCTTGGGCAGGGAGAAAGATGGCTACACCTTC.

In its sample, this clonotype was seen a few times. The genes are TRBV15 and TRBJ2-2; the D gene is possibly TRBD2 (5 bases). In germline, CDR1 is LNHNV, CDR2 YYDKDF (reference sequence). CDR3 size: 15 residues. V shed 4 bases and J shed 3 bases, with 12 bases lying between them. The CDR3 spells CATSIGVVDTGELFF. The CDR3 DNA follows: TGTGCCACCAGCATCGGGGTCGTGGACACCGGGGAGCTGTTTTTT.

This clonotype was counted only a few times. This chain connects TRBV18 to TRBJ1-4, with 10 bases matching TRBD1. Germline values: CDR1 KGHSH, CDR2 LQKENI. The CDR3 has 15 amino acids. V shed 4 bases, J shed 6 bases, and the junction held 5 bases outside the gene matches. This chain's CDR3 is CASSRPGTGDEKLFF. The DNA for the CDR3 is TGTGCCAGCTCACGGCCCGGGACAGGGGATGAAAAACTGTTTTTT.

This clonotype has only a few counts. The gene calls are TRBV7-2 and TRBJ2-7; 8 bases line up with TRBD1. This CDR3 is built from 15 residues. Germline lookup yields CDR1 SGHTA and CDR2 FQGNSA. Losses at the gene ends were 5 bases for V and 0 bases for J; bases not matched to a gene: 6. Written as DNA, the CDR3 is TGTGCCAGCAGCCTAGGACAGGGCTACTCCTACGAGCAGTACTTC. It codes for CASSLGQGYSYEQYF.

The gene calls are TRBV20-1 and TRBJ2-2, with no clear D. The V and J ends lost 5 bases and 8 bases respectively, with 24 bases between them. This CDR3 region has 16 residues. Germline V gene lookup returns CDR1 DFQATT and CDR2 SNEGSKA (reference sequence). The CDR3 DNA reads TGCAGTGCTCGCAACCCCCGGGCCACTCTTGAAGGGGAGCTGTTTTTT. The encoded protein is CSARNPRATLEGELFF.

This clonotype was observed a handful of times. V is TRBV25-1 and J is TRBJ1-1; D gene ambiguous. There are 12 residues in the CDR3. Germline loops: CDR1 MGHDK, CDR2 SYGVNS. Trimming left V 5 bases short and J 6 bases short, with 10 bases between. This chain's CDR3 is CASSKGGPEAFF. The CDR3 region has the DNA TGTGCCAGCAGTAAAGGAGGACCTGAAGCTTTCTTT.

The table lists this clonotype with a few counts. The V and J genes are TRBV12-3 or TRBV12-4 and TRBJ2-7; D is possibly TRBD2 (5 bases). The CDR3 sequence is 12 residues long. V lost 3 bases to trimming and J lost 9 bases, with 12 bases between them. CDR3 sequence: CASSFSRTGQYF. CDR3 DNA: TGTGCCAGCAGTTTTAGTCGGACTGGGCAGTACTTC.

The sample holds a few counts of this clonotype. V is TRBV12-3 or TRBV12-4 and J is TRBJ1-6; TRBD1 might be the D (5 bases). This CDR3 is 16 amino acids long. V gave up 3 bases and J gave up 0 bases, with 9 bases separating them. The CDR3 DNA reads as TGTGCCAGCAGTTTTCGGGACGCCTCCTATAATTCACCCCTCCACTTT. It codes for CASSFRDASYNSPLHF.

This clonotype was seen a few times. This chain joins TRBV5-6 and TRBJ2-1; 9 bases map to TRBD1. CDR3 length equals 16 residues. Trimming cost V 3 bases and J 4 bases; bases outside gene matches: 8. The germline V gene encodes CDR1 SGHDT and CDR2 YYEEEE. The CDR3 DNA follows: TGTGCCAGCAGCTACCCACCGGGACAGGGATACAATGAGCAGTTCTTC. Protein product: CASSYPPGQGYNEQFF.

CDR3 in DNA: TGCAGTGCTAGGAGGACAGGGGTTGATGGCTACACCTTC. It encodes CSARRTGVDGYTF. This chain links TRBV20-1 with TRBJ1-2, with 9 bases fitting TRBD1. Germline V gene lookup returns CDR1 DFQATT and CDR2 SNEGSKA (reference sequence). The CDR3 spans 13 residues. V trimming: 3 bases; J trimming: 6 bases; junction bases outside the gene matches: 5.

This clonotype appeared a few times. The V and J genes are TRBV5-1 and TRBJ1-4, with 8 positions matching TRBD1. This CDR3 is 15 amino acids long. Germline V gene lookup returns CDR1 SGHRS and CDR2 YFSETQ. V gave up 1 base and J gave up 8 bases; unmatched junction bases: 7. DNA of the CDR3: TGCGCCAGCAGCTTGTTATCCAGGGGGCAGGAAAAACTGTTTTTT. It translates to CASSLLSRGQEKLFF.

This clonotype was seen only a few times. The CDR3: CASSFLVSGNTIYF. The DNA of the CDR3 is TGTGCCAGCAGCTTCTTGGTCTCTGGAAACACCATATATTTT. The rearrangement uses TRBV7-9 and TRBJ1-3; D gene unclear. The germline V gene has CDR1 SEHNR and CDR2 FQNEAQ (reference sequence). The CDR3 has 14 amino acids. Trimming took off 3 bases at V and 0 bases at J, with 6 bases between the two ends.

This clonotype appeared a few times. The J gene is TRBJ2-3, the V gene TRBV18; D might be TRBD2 (5 bases). Germline CDR1 and CDR2: KGHSH and LQKENI. The CDR3 contains 15 residues. Trimming took off 3 bases at V and 2 bases at J, with 12 bases between the two ends. The CDR3, as DNA: TGTGCCAGCTCACCCGGAACGGGGAACACAGATACGCAGTATTTT. Translation gives CASSPGTGNTDTQYF.

The J gene is TRBJ1-2, the V gene TRBV7-2; D might be TRBD1 (6 bases). The germline CDR1 and CDR2 sequences are SGHTA and FQGNSA. Trimming took 5 bases from V and 4 from J, leaving 17 bases between them. The CDR3 loop spans 15 amino acids. CDR3 sequence (DNA): TGTGCCAGCAGCGTCCCTTCCCGAGGGGGCTATGGCTACACCTTC. This translates into CASSVPSRGGYGYTF.

In its sample, this clonotype was seen a few times. This chain connects TRBV7-2 to TRBJ2-7; TRBD2 matches 7 bases. V shed 3 bases, J shed 3 bases, and the junction held 11 bases outside the gene matches. This CDR3 has 16 amino acids. Per the germline V gene, CDR1 is SGHTA and CDR2 is FQGNSA. CDR3 in DNA: TGTGCCAGCAGCTTGGTTTCCTCGGGGGGTCTCTACGAGCAGTACTTC. It specifies CASSLVSSGGLYEQYF.

This sequence joins TRBV7-2 and TRBJ2-3, with 7 positions matching TRBD2. The CDR3 sequence is 20 residues long. Trimming at V came to 0 bases and at J to 7 bases, leaving 22 bases not matched to a gene. Germline lookup yields CDR1 SGHTA and CDR2 FQGNSA. Written as DNA, the CDR3 is TGTGCCAGCAGCTTAGCGGGGGGGGTTGTTCCTGGTAGCCTAAGGAATACGCAGTATTTT. Amino acid sequence: CASSLAGGVVPGSLRNTQYF.

The V gene is TRBV10-3, the J gene TRBJ2-1; TRBD2 matches 11 bases. Trimming at V came to 3 bases and at J to 5 bases, leaving 9 bases not matched to a gene. The CDR3 has 17 amino acids. Germline loops: CDR1 ENHRY, CDR2 SYGVKD. This chain's CDR3 is CAISDPSLAGGNNEQFF. The DNA for the CDR3 is TGTGCCATCAGTGATCCCTCCCTAGCGGGGGGCAACAATGAGCAGTTCTTC.

This clonotype occurred a few times. The V call is TRBV11-1, the J call TRBJ2-3, with 12 bases fitting TRBD2. This CDR3 region has 19 residues. V gave up 3 bases and J gave up 6 bases; unmatched junction bases: 16. The germline V gene has CDR1 SGHAT and CDR2 FQDESV (reference sequence). In nucleotides, the CDR3 is TGTGCCAGCAGCTTCGAAATCCGACTAGCGGGGGCCCGTTGGGATACGCAGTATTTT. It translates to CASSFEIRLAGARWDTQYF.

V and J are TRBV7-9 and TRBJ1-1; D is possibly TRBD1 (5 bases). CDR1 and CDR2 (germline): SEHNR, FQNEAQ (reference sequence). Trimming took off 7 bases at V and 8 bases at J, with 11 bases between the two ends. The CDR3 has 11 residues. CDR3 region: CASMRGPEAFF. DNA of the CDR3: TGTGCCAGCATGAGGGGTCCAGAAGCTTTCTTT.

The chain has TRBV6-2 or TRBV6-3 and TRBJ2-3; D ambiguous. CDR3 length: 14 amino acids. V was cut by 0 bases and J by 5 bases, with 9 bases left in between. Germline values: CDR1 MNHEY, CDR2 SVGEGT. The CDR3 sequence is CASSYSDRGDTQYF. DNA of the CDR3: TGTGCCAGCAGTTACTCGGACCGCGGAGATACGCAGTATTTT.

This sequence joins TRBV27 and TRBJ2-5; TRBD1 matches at 10 bases. This CDR3 contains 16 residues. The V and J ends lost 8 bases and 11 bases, in that order; junction bases with no gene match: 20. Germline V gene data show CDR1 as MNHEY and CDR2 as SMNVEV (reference sequence). CDR3 in DNA: TGTGCCAGCCTCGTTGGGGACAGGGGTCTTCAGGGGGAGCAGTACTTC. It is translated as CASLVGDRGLQGEQYF.

The J gene is TRBJ2-1, the V gene TRBV6-2 or TRBV6-3; D is undetermined. This CDR3 contains 13 residues. The germline V gene has CDR1 MNHEY and CDR2 SVGEGT. The germline V and J ends were trimmed by 10 bases and 2 bases, with 12 bases remaining between them. The CDR3 is CANRASAYNEQFF. The CDR3 nucleotides are TGTGCCAACCGGGCCAGCGCCTACAATGAGCAGTTCTTC.

This clonotype has more than one count but fewer than ten. The chain carries TRBV10-3 and TRBJ2-2; D may be TRBD2 (5 bases). Per germline, CDR1 ENHRY and CDR2 SYGVKD. CDR3 size: 15 residues. V dropped 6 bases and J dropped 3 bases, with 14 bases sitting between them. CDR3 region: CAISIDYTDTGELFF. Here the CDR3 DNA reads TGTGCCATCAGCATTGACTATACCGACACCGGGGAGCTGTTTTTT.

V is TRBV6-4 and J is TRBJ2-3; TRBD2 might be the D (5 bases). The CDR3 spans 14 residues. Trimming took off 3 bases at V and 1 base at J, with 8 bases between the two ends. Germline V gives CDR1 MRHNA, CDR2 SNTAGT. The CDR3 bases are TGTGCCAGCAGTGAGAGTAGCGGCACAGATACGCAGTATTTT. It codes for CASSESSGTDTQYF.

This clonotype was picked up many times. The J gene is TRBJ2-3, the V gene TRBV7-9, with D possibly TRBD1 on 5 matching bases. Per the germline V gene, CDR1 is SEHNR and CDR2 is FQNEAQ (reference sequence). V dropped 8 bases and J dropped 6 bases, with 9 bases sitting between them. The CDR3 consists of 11 residues. The CDR3 coding sequence is TGTGCCAGCTCCGCAGGGGATACGCAGTATTTT. Protein product: CASSAGDTQYF.

The rearrangement joins TRBV2 to TRBJ2-7, with a tentative D call TRBD1 (6 bases). The CDR3 length is 13 residues. Trimming stripped 8 bases from V and 2 bases from J, with 13 bases between. Per germline, CDR1 SNHLY and CDR2 FYNNEI. CDR3 coding DNA: TGTGCCAGCTTCAGTGACAGGCCCTACGAGCAGTACTTC. Protein sequence: CASFSDRPYEQYF.

V and J are TRBV28 and TRBJ1-1; 7 nucleotides agree with TRBD1. The CDR3 has 16 residues. The junction had 12 bases not matched to a gene; V was cut back by 8 bases and J by 0 bases. Germline values: CDR1 MDHEN, CDR2 SYDVKM. Here the CDR3 DNA reads TGTGCCAGCTTTCCGGTCGCGGGACAGTTGAACACTGAAGCTTTCTTT. Protein: CASFPVAGQLNTEAFF.

The CDR3 region has the DNA TGTGCCAGCAGCTCTCGGGGTGCGGGGAGCAAGGATGAGCAGTTCTTC. Its translation is CASSSRGAGSKDEQFF. The rearrangement uses TRBV6-5 and TRBJ2-1; tentative D call: TRBD2 (6 bases). CDR1 MNHEY and CDR2 SVGAGI come from the germline V gene. This CDR3 contains 16 residues. V was cut by 6 bases and J by 8 bases, with 23 bases left in between.

The CDR3 region is CAISPGTGEKLFF. In DNA, the CDR3 is TGTGCCATCAGCCCAGGGACTGGGGAGAAACTGTTTTTT. J is TRBJ1-4 and V is TRBV10-3, with D possibly TRBD1 on 5 matching bases. The CDR3 loop spans 13 amino acids. Per germline, CDR1 ENHRY and CDR2 SYGVKD. Deletions cut 6 bases from V and 11 bases from J, with 16 bases between.

This clonotype was counted a few times. V and J are TRBV20-1 and TRBJ2-7; TRBD2 matches 7 bases. With V trimmed by 3 bases and J by 6 bases, 8 bases remained unmatched. The germline CDR1 and CDR2 sequences are DFQATT and SNEGSKA (reference sequence). CDR3 length equals 13 residues. CDR3 sequence reads: CSARRGGRGEQYF. The CDR3 DNA is TGCAGTGCTAGGCGAGGTGGGAGGGGCGAGCAGTACTTC.